The rows below give T cell receptor beta chains drawn from one sample of a study of CD8+CD57+ T cells in acquired aplastic anemia. From the reads, TCRdb called clonotypes with MiXCR, one entry per CDR3 protein. Seen here are some 44,000 distinct CDR3 sequences, 65% to 70% observed once, and the top ten hold more than 20%. The sample taken for sequencing was sorted CD4+, CD8+, or CD8+CD57+ T cells (not recorded which) from PBMCs. These receptors all come from a human donor in good health, serving as a control. The CDR3 runs from the conserved cysteine through the conserved F or W. Expanded clones are given a class, and other clones once, few, many or no size at all.

v_gene	abundance	j_gene	CDR3aa
TRBV7-6	once	TRBJ2-7	CASSFGAGYEQYF
TRBV20-1	-	TRBJ1-6	CSARGGISNSPLHF
TRBV7-3	-	TRBJ1-6	CASSPGAASPLHF
TRBV9	-	TRBJ2-7	CASSRVDSSYEQYF
TRBV7-4	-	TRBJ1-6	CASSLPDWDSPLHF
TRBV7-2	-	TRBJ2-7	CASSLVDSPREQYF
TRBV4-1	many	TRBJ1-2	CASSQVGGQQGYTF
TRBV5-1	many	TRBJ2-3	CASSPLGRSRGSTQYF
TRBV7-6	-	TRBJ2-7	CASSIRTSSEQYF
TRBV5-1	many	TRBJ1-2	CASSPTQGPSYGYTF
TRBV7-8	once	TRBJ2-3	CASSTTSVIDTQYF
TRBV15	-	TRBJ2-7	CATSRDRVNEQYF
TRBV4-1	many	TRBJ2-5	CASSLFSGEETQYF
TRBV7-6	-	TRBJ2-1	CASSLAPGNEQFF
TRBV3-1	many	TRBJ2-7	CASSQEGNPFYEQYF
TRBV10-2	once	TRBJ2-7	CASNAGTGLYEQYF
TRBV28	many	TRBJ1-2	CASRIGTGGANYGYTF
TRBV20-1	-	TRBJ2-2	CSANHRGTGELFF
TRBV19	-	TRBJ2-5	CASRMGGRGRETQYF
TRBV11-2	many	TRBJ2-1	CASSPGGGNTYEQFF
TRBV19	-	TRBJ2-7	CASSTSGYEQYF
TRBV5-6	-	TRBJ1-1	CASTEDRVTEAFF
TRBV2	-	TRBJ2-3	CASSLGYPDTQYF
TRBV25-1	-	TRBJ2-1	CASSLAGGDNEQFF
TRBV7-2	once	TRBJ1-2	CASSLASERGYTF
TRBV11-1	many	TRBJ2-7	CASSSTGTGTSRVTYEQYF
TRBV10-3	-	TRBJ1-5	CAISETSPGNNQPQHF
TRBV7-3	-	TRBJ2-3	CASSLTPTGLAGTDTQYF
TRBV15	-	-	CATSRDRGHEQYF
TRBV2	-	TRBJ1-6	CASMTDGTNSPLHF
TRBV9	many	TRBJ2-2	CASSPHEEGELFF
TRBV2	-	TRBJ2-5	CATNADTQYF
TRBV7-9	-	TRBJ1-4	CASSSLNEKLFF
TRBV10-3	once	TRBJ2-1	CAISGESYNEQFF
TRBV29-1	-	TRBJ1-1	CSVGGSGRTEAFF
TRBV9	-	TRBJ1-6	CASSVEQGVSPLHF
TRBV7-8	medium-sized	TRBJ2-7	CASSLYQGSSYEQYF
TRBV19	medium-sized	TRBJ1-1	CASSTGGRTEAFF
TRBV5-1	-	TRBJ2-7	CASSLAGGAYEQYF
TRBV7-6	-	TRBJ2-7	CASSLGGVEQYF
TRBV13	-	TRBJ1-2	CASRADRVEYGYTF
TRBV4-3	once	TRBJ1-6	CASSQDRNINPPLHF
TRBV29-1	few	TRBJ2-6	CSVVGGSGANVLTF
TRBV29-1	few	TRBJ2-1	CSVATPSSYNEQFF
TRBV2	-	TRBJ1-1	CASSGTAVGTEAFF
TRBV11-1	-	TRBJ2-2	CASSLRTSSGTGELFF
TRBV12-3/TRBV12-4	-	TRBJ2-7	CASLAITGQGYEQYF
TRBV30	-	TRBJ1-2	CAWGDRGIYGYTF
TRBV7-6	-	TRBJ1-2	CASSLEVEYGYTF
TRBV19	-	TRBJ2-7	CASTPSGSSYEQYF
TRBV19	-	TRBJ2-1	CASRPERGGRNEQFF
TRBV24-1	-	TRBJ2-1	CATSDPVASSYNEQFF
TRBV15	-	TRBJ2-7	CATSGDSTYEQYF
TRBV25-1	-	TRBJ2-7	CASKGALSYEQYF
TRBV10-3	-	TRBJ1-6	CAIRPGQGAEDSPLHF
TRBV10-3	once	TRBJ2-7	CAISESRGMGLEEQYF
TRBV10-2	-	TRBJ2-1	CASSERGTGTNEQFF
TRBV19	-	TRBJ2-3	CASTPDLGDTQYF
TRBV19	medium-sized	TRBJ1-1	CASSIPRKYTEAFF